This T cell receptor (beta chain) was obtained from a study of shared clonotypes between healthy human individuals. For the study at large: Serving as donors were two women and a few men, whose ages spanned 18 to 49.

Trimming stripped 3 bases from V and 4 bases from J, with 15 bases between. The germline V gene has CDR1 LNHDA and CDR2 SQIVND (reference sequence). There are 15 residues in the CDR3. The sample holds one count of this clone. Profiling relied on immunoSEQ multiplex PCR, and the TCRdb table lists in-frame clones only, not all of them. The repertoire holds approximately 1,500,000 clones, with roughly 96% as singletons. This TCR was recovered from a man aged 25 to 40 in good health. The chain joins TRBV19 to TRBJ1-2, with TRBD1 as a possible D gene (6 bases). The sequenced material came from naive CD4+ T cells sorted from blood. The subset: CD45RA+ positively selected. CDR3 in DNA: TGTGCCAGTAGTATTGGGACATCCCGAGGCTATGGCTACACCTTC. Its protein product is CASSIGTSRGYGYTF.